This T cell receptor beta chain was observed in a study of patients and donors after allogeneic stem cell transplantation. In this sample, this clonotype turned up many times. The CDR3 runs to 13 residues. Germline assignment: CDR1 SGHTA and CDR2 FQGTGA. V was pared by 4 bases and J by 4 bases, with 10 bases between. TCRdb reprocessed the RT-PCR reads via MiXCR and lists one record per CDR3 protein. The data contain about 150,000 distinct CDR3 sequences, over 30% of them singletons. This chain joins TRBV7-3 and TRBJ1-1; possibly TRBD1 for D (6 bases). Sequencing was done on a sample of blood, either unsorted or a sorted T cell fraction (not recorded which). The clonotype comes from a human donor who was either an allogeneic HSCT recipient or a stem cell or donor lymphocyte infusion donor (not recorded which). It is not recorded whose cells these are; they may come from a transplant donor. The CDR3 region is CASSYSGATEAFF. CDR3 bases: TGTGCCAGCAGCTACTCAGGGGCCACTGAAGCTTTCTTT.